These 28 T cell receptor beta chains came from one sample sequenced in a study of T cells in Graves' hyperthyroidism and ophthalmopathy. TCR beta CDR3 sequences were amplified from RNA transcripts. A first-round RT-PCR of the TCR CDR3 used the HTBI primer set. TCRdb reanalysed the multiplex PCR reads using MiXCR and keeps one entry per CDR3 protein. The sample lists fewer than 700,000 distinct CDR3 sequences; around 16% were seen once. Sequenced sample: blood. The receptors shown here come from a woman aged 25 to 45 with Graves' hyperthyroidism.

Many counts were recorded for this clonotype. The chain combines TRBV2 with TRBJ2-3, with D unclear. Germline lookup yields CDR1 SNHLY and CDR2 FYNNEI. V was pared by 5 bases and J by 1 base, with 16 bases between. The CDR3 covers 16 residues. CDR3 bases: TGTGCCAGCAGTCTTGGACCTGCGTCGGGCACAGATACGCAGTATTTT. It codes for CASSLGPASGTDTQYF.

In its sample, this clonotype ranks as medium-sized. The chain is built from TRBV4-1 and TRBJ2-7; D unclear. Deletions cut 2 bases from V and 2 bases from J, with 7 bases between. Germline V gene lookup returns CDR1 MGHRA and CDR2 YSYEKL. This CDR3 is built from 13 residues. CDR3 coding DNA: TGCGCCAGCAGCCAACCGACGCCCTACGAGCAGTACTTC. Protein product: CASSQPTPYEQYF.

This clonotype occurred a few times. The chain joins TRBV27 to TRBJ2-1; TRBD2 agrees at 7 bases. The CDR3 extends over 16 amino acids. Germline V lookup: CDR1 MNHEY, CDR2 SMNVEV (reference sequence). The junction had 15 bases not matched to a gene; V was cut back by 6 bases and J by 7 bases. The CDR3 region has the DNA TGTGCCAGCAGCCCCACCCTAGCGGTTCTTGCTAATGAGCAGTTCTTC. Encoded protein: CASSPTLAVLANEQFF.

This clonotype was recorded many times. The rearrangement joins TRBV5-5 to TRBJ1-5; D is undetermined. Germline V gene lookup returns CDR1 SGHKS and CDR2 YYEKEE (reference sequence). Trimming took off 4 bases at V and 3 bases at J, with 11 bases between the two ends. The CDR3 length is 14 residues. The CDR3: CASSQGGNNQPQHF. CDR3 coding DNA: TGTGCCAGCAGCCAAGGCGGGAACAATCAGCCCCAGCATTTT.

With respect to this clonotype: One end of the junction is discordant with germline, which a read error may explain. V gene TRBV28 combines with J gene TRBJ2-7; 7 bases align to TRBD2. The CDR3 covers 14 residues. Per the germline V gene, CDR1 is MDHEN and CDR2 is SYDVKM. CDR3 residues: CAGSLPSGSYEQYF. The CDR3 nucleotides are TGTGCCGGCAGTTTACCTAGCGGCTCCTACGAGCAGTACTTC.

Only a few counts were recorded for this clonotype. The chain carries TRBV19 and TRBJ1-5; weak D call: TRBD1 (5 bases). Trimming cost V 4 bases and J 6 bases, with 10 bases left between them. CDR1 is LNHDA, CDR2 SQIVND, per germline (reference sequence). The CDR3 is 13 amino acids. CDR3 sequence reads: CASSNIGTQPQHF. CDR3 sequence (DNA): TGTGCCAGTAGTAATATAGGGACTCAGCCCCAGCATTTT.

The chain links TRBV30 to TRBJ2-3; D is ambiguous. The CDR3 length is 13 residues. Germline values: CDR1 GTSNPN, CDR2 SVGIG (reference sequence). Trimming left V 3 bases short and J 2 bases short, with 9 bases between. The CDR3 DNA reads as TGTGCCTGGAGCATGGCGAACACAGATACGCAGTATTTT. It yields the protein CAWSMANTDTQYF. The variable domain in full, completed from reference TRBV30 and TRBJ2-3, reads SQTIHQWPATLVQPVGSPLSLECTVEGTSNPNLYWYRQAAGRGLQLLFYSVGIGQISSEVPQNLSASRPQDRQFILSSKKLLLSDSGFYLCAWSMANTDTQYFGPGTRLTVL.

This clonotype has a handful of counts. The chain uses TRBV11-1 and TRBJ1-1, with D perhaps TRBD1 (5 bases). Looked up from germline, CDR1 is SGHAT and CDR2 is FQDESV (reference sequence). The CDR3 has 15 residues. With 3 bases removed from V and 0 bases from J, the gap between germline ends came to 11 bases. CDR3 amino acids: CASSFWSRVNTEAFF. The CDR3 DNA reads as TGTGCCAGCAGCTTCTGGTCCAGGGTGAACACTGAAGCTTTCTTT.

This clonotype came up many times. The rearrangement joins TRBV11-3 to TRBJ2-3; TRBD2 agrees at 9 bases. The V gene end was trimmed by 5 bases and the J gene end by 3 bases; junction bases not matched to a gene: 6. CDR3 size: 15 residues. Germline CDR1 reads SGHNT; CDR2 reads YENEEA. The chain's CDR3 is CASSTTGLATDTQYF. The CDR3 DNA follows: TGTGCCAGCAGCACCACTGGACTAGCGACAGATACGCAGTATTTT.

Concerning this clonotype: One base away lies a much larger clone, so this may be a sequencing read error. This sequence joins TRBV11-1 and TRBJ2-7; D call uncertain. The CDR3 consists of 15 residues. The germline gives CDR1 SGHAT, CDR2 FQDESV (reference sequence). CDR3 protein: CASGLWSVGSYEQYF. The CDR3 region has the DNA TGTGCCAGCGGCTTATGGTCAGTGGGCTCCTACGAGCAGTACTTC.

This clonotype was detected a few times. The V gene is TRBV24-1, the J gene TRBJ2-3; D unresolved. The CDR3 totals 15 residues. Germline CDR1 is KGHDR and CDR2 is SFDVKD. The germline V and J ends were trimmed by 4 bases and 0 bases, with 10 bases remaining between them. The CDR3 region is CATSEGSPSTDTQYF. The CDR3 nucleotides read TGTGCCACCAGTGAGGGGTCACCAAGCACAGATACGCAGTATTTT.

The chain has TRBV28 and TRBJ1-2; D gene unclear. CDR3 length equals 14 residues. The germline V gene has CDR1 MDHEN and CDR2 SYDVKM. V lost 3 bases and J lost 1, with 9 bases in between. In DNA form, the CDR3 reads TGTGCCAGCAGTTTGTCGGGGTTTAACTATGGCTACACCTTC. It is translated as CASSLSGFNYGYTF.

The chain employs TRBV9 and TRBJ2-1; 8 bases map to TRBD2. CDR1 and CDR2 from the germline V gene are SGDLS and YYNGEE. V lost 0 bases to trimming and J lost 4 bases; unmatched junction nucleotides: 3. The CDR3 sequence is 15 residues long. The DNA for the CDR3 is TGTGCCAGCAGCGTAGCGGGGGGGCTATACAATGAGCAGTTCTTC. As protein: CASSVAGGLYNEQFF.

This clonotype was seen at least ten times. The chain recombines TRBV20-1 with TRBJ1-2, with unresolved D. The germline V gene has CDR1 DFQATT and CDR2 SNEGSKA (reference sequence). CDR3 length: 12 residues. With 0 bases removed from V and 12 bases from J, the gap between germline ends came to 14 bases. CDR3 region: CSARDLRQAHTF. The DNA for the CDR3 is TGCAGTGCTAGAGATCTGAGGCAGGCCCACACCTTC.

This clonotype appeared many times. The CDR3 coding sequence is TGTGCCAGCAGCTTAGATCCTAGCGGGAGTGGGACAGATACGCAGTATTTT. Translated: CASSLDPSGSGTDTQYF. The chain recombines TRBV11-2 with TRBJ2-3; 10 bases are shared with TRBD2. The germline V gene encodes CDR1 SGHAT and CDR2 FQNNGV. The J segment lost 3 bases and the V segment lost 0 bases, leaving 6 bases of the junction unmatched. CDR3 length equals 17 residues.

The V call is TRBV6-1, the J call TRBJ1-3; D is undetermined. V lost 8 bases and J lost 1, with 9 bases in between. This CDR3 has 13 amino acids. Germline CDR1 MNHNS, CDR2 SASEGT. CDR3 nucleotides: TGTGCCAGCGGCCAGTCTTCTGGAAACACCATATATTTT. Protein: CASGQSSGNTIYF.

V and J are TRBV7-2 and TRBJ1-4, with 10 positions matching TRBD1. This CDR3 has 15 residues. V gave up 1 base and J gave up 5 bases; unmatched junction bases: 1. Germline CDR1 reads SGHTA; CDR2 reads FQGNSA. The CDR3 nucleotides are TGTGCCAGCAGCTTAGGGACAGGGGGGAATGAAAAACTGTTTTTT. Translating it yields CASSLGTGGNEKLFF.

This clonotype turned up a few times. The chain links TRBV5-1 to TRBJ2-3; 9 bases agree with TRBD1. The CDR3 contains 15 residues. Germline V gives CDR1 SGHRS, CDR2 YFSETQ. V was clipped by 2 bases and J by 4 bases; unmatched bases: 5. CDR3 sequence reads: CASSLGQGISDTQYF. The CDR3 DNA is TGCGCCAGCAGCTTAGGACAGGGGATATCAGATACGCAGTATTTT.

This clonotype was seen ten or more times. The chain has TRBV2 and TRBJ2-5; D is unclear. Per germline, CDR1 SNHLY and CDR2 FYNNEI. The CDR3 extends over 12 amino acids. The V end lost 5 bases, the J end lost 5 bases, and 9 bases lay between the germline ends. CDR3 sequence reads: CASSSQGETQYF. The CDR3, as DNA: TGTGCCAGCAGTTCCCAAGGGGAGACCCAGTACTTC.

The sample holds many counts of this clonotype. The chain uses TRBV2 and TRBJ2-7; 11 bases agree with TRBD2. The CDR3 contains 15 residues. Germline CDR1 and CDR2: SNHLY and FYNNEI. Trimming removed 7 bases from V and 2 bases from J; junction bases left unmatched: 7. CDR3 protein: CASKLLAGEAYEQYF. The CDR3 region has the DNA TGTGCCAGCAAACTACTAGCGGGAGAGGCCTACGAGCAGTACTTC. Supplemented by reference TRBV2 and TRBJ2-7, the full variable domain reads EPEVTQTPSHQVTQMGQEVILRCVPISNHLYFYWYRQILGQKVEFLVSFYNNEISEKSEIFDDQFSVERPDGSNFTLKIRSTKLEDSAMYFCASKLLAGEAYEQYFGPGTRLTVT.

The genes are TRBV11-2 and TRBJ2-3; the match to TRBD1 covers 8 bases. The germline V gene encodes CDR1 SGHAT and CDR2 FQNNGV. The CDR3 extends over 16 amino acids. The junction had 8 bases not matched to a gene; V was cut back by 6 bases and J by 0 bases. The CDR3 sequence is CASRQGGETSTDTQYF. As DNA, the CDR3 is TGTGCCAGCAGACAGGGGGGAGAAACTAGCACAGATACGCAGTATTTT.

In its sample, this clonotype was seen many times. The chain uses TRBV12-3 or TRBV12-4 and TRBJ2-1; 8 nucleotides match TRBD1. The CDR3 spans 14 residues. Trimming took 1 base from V and 7 from J; bases not matched to a gene: 3. The DNA for the CDR3 is TGTGCCAGCAGTTTAGGACAGGGGTGGAATGAGCAGTTCTTC. Translating gives CASSLGQGWNEQFF.

The CDR3 protein is CSAKPGTRKDEQFF. In DNA form, the CDR3 reads TGCAGTGCTAAACCCGGGACTAGAAAAGATGAGCAGTTCTTC. The chain has TRBV20-1 and TRBJ2-1; TRBD2 matches at 8 bases. This CDR3 is 14 amino acids long. The junction had 10 bases not matched to a gene; V was cut back by 4 bases and J by 8 bases. Germline V gene data show CDR1 as DFQATT and CDR2 as SNEGSKA (reference sequence).

V gene TRBV12-5 combines with J gene TRBJ1-1; D unclear. Trimming cost V 5 bases and J 4 bases, with 11 bases left between them. Per the germline V gene, CDR1 is LGHNT and CDR2 is FRNRAP. The CDR3 sequence is 13 residues long. The CDR3 reads CASGHGGGTEAFF. As DNA, the CDR3 is TGTGCTAGTGGTCACGGAGGCGGCACTGAAGCTTTCTTT.

This clonotype appeared a few times. The J gene is TRBJ2-2, the V gene TRBV5-4; D not certain. The CDR3 is made up of 14 amino acids. Trimming shortened V by 4 bases and J by 5 bases, and 12 bases separated the two germline ends. Germline V CDR1 and CDR2: SGHNT, YYREEE (reference sequence). The CDR3 loop reads CASSPKQRTGELFF. For the CDR3, the DNA is TGTGCCAGCAGCCCAAAACAGAGAACCGGGGAGCTGTTTTTT.

The chain joins TRBV28 to TRBJ1-1; D gene ambiguous. V was shortened by 5 bases and J by 1 base, with 8 bases between the two germline ends. This CDR3 comprises 13 residues. Germline-derived CDR1 and CDR2 are MDHEN and SYDVKM. The CDR3 loop reads CASSPPKNTEAFF. The CDR3 region has the DNA TGTGCCAGCAGTCCCCCCAAGAACACTGAAGCTTTCTTT.

This clonotype was detected ten times or more. CDR3: CASSRDGRSDEQYF. DNA for the CDR3: TGTGCCAGCAGCCGGGACGGGAGGTCCGACGAGCAGTACTTC. The genes are TRBV6-1 and TRBJ2-7, with TRBD2 matching over 7 bases. The V segment lost 6 bases and the J segment 5 bases; nucleotides outside the gene matches: 10. The CDR3 totals 14 residues. Germline CDR1 is MNHNS and CDR2 is SASEGT.

Many counts were recorded for this clonotype. The V and J genes are TRBV12-3 or TRBV12-4 and TRBJ1-5; D gene ambiguous. This CDR3 has 14 residues. Trimming took 7 bases from V and 5 from J, leaving 15 bases between them. CDR3 residues: CASNLLGFYQPQHF. The CDR3 region has the DNA TGTGCCAGCAACCTTCTGGGGTTTTATCAGCCCCAGCATTTT.